The 23 T cell receptor beta chains listed next were all sequenced from one sample in a study of blood T cell repertoires in COVID-19. Measured with immunoSEQ multiplex PCR; TCRdb has only the in-frame clones, and not every one. The table records under 300,000 clones, approximately 88% of them present only once. The specimen sequenced was PBMCs or T cells enriched from blood (not recorded which). These receptors were collected from a woman aged 40 to 55 with acute COVID-19.

The gene calls are TRBV27 and TRBJ1-1; 7 nucleotides line up with TRBD1. V dropped 3 bases and J dropped 1; count of bases not matched to a gene: 2. Germline CDR1 and CDR2: MNHEY and SMNVEV (reference sequence). The CDR3 extends over 14 amino acids. The CDR3 DNA follows: TGTGCCAGCAGTTTTAGGACAGGGAACACTGAAGCTTTCTTT. Translated, it gives CASSFRTGNTEAFF.

The chain is built from TRBV9 and TRBJ1-2; D perhaps matches TRBD1 (6 bases). This CDR3 contains 15 residues. The germline V gene has CDR1 SGDLS and CDR2 YYNGEE. With 3 bases removed from V and 0 bases from J, the gap between germline ends came to 12 bases. CDR3 sequence reads: CASSADRSPNYGYTF. The DNA for the CDR3 is TGTGCCAGCAGCGCCGACAGGAGCCCTAACTATGGCTACACCTTC. Supplemented by reference TRBV9 and TRBJ1-2, the full variable domain reads DSGVTQTPKHLITATGQRVTLRCSPRSGDLSVYWYQQSLDQGLQFLIQYYNGEERAKGNILERFSAQQFPDLHSELNLSSLELGDSALYFCASSADRSPNYGYTFGSGTRLTVV.

The CDR3, as DNA: TGCGCCAGCAGTCGAGGGTATAGCACAGATACGCAGTATTTT. This sequence encodes CASSRGYSTDTQYF. The V and J genes are TRBV10-1 and TRBJ2-3; tentative D call: TRBD2 (5 bases). This CDR3 spans 14 amino acids. V lost 5 bases and J 0 bases, leaving 9 bases between the germline ends. CDR1 WNHNN and CDR2 SYGVQD come from the germline V gene (reference sequence).

The rearrangement joins TRBV19 to TRBJ2-5; 9 nucleotides line up with TRBD1. V was clipped by 4 bases and J by 4 bases; unmatched bases: 4. This CDR3 is built from 14 residues. Germline V gives CDR1 LNHDA, CDR2 SQIVND (reference sequence). The CDR3 loop reads CASSKTGGAETQYF. The CDR3 coding sequence is TGTGCCAGTAGTAAAACAGGGGGCGCAGAGACCCAGTACTTC.

The V gene is TRBV18, the J gene TRBJ2-5; D gene uncertain. The V end was cut by 0 bases, the J end by 1 base, with 6 bases between. Germline CDR1 and CDR2: KGHSH and LQKENI. The CDR3 is made up of 14 amino acids. The CDR3 spells CASSPPSLQETQYF. The CDR3, as DNA: TGTGCCAGCTCACCACCGTCCCTCCAAGAGACCCAGTACTTC.

Worth noting for this clone: The same CDR3 is also encoded by other DNA sequences in this sample. This chain joins TRBV14 and TRBJ2-6; D is uncertain. The CDR3 length is 16 residues. Germline CDR1 reads SGHDN; CDR2 reads FVKESK. V gave up 0 bases and J gave up 1 base, with 7 bases separating them. Here the CDR3 DNA reads TGTGCCAGCAGCCAAGATCTCCTATCTGGGGCCAACGTCCTGACTTTC. Translated: CASSQDLLSGANVLTF. The complete variable domain, with remaining parts taken from reference TRBV14 and TRBJ2-6, reads EAGVTQFPSHSVIEKGQTVTLRCDPISGHDNLYWYRRVMGKEIKFLLHFVKESKQDESGMPNNRFLAERTGGTYSTLKVQPAELEDSGVYFCASSQDLLSGANVLTFGAGSRLTVL.

The V gene is TRBV9, the J gene TRBJ2-7, with TRBD1 as a possible D gene (7 bases). The CDR3 length is 15 residues. Germline assignment: CDR1 SGDLS and CDR2 YYNGEE. Trimming stripped 0 bases from V and 8 bases from J, with 18 bases between. The CDR3 DNA reads as TGTGCCAGCAGCGTAGAGACAGGGAGGTCGAACAAGCAGTACTTC. Amino acid sequence: CASSVETGRSNKQYF.

The chain uses TRBV12-3 or TRBV12-4 and TRBJ1-4, with unresolved D. This CDR3 has 13 amino acids. Trimming shortened V by 7 bases and J by 10 bases, and 16 bases separated the two germline ends. CDR3 residues: CASKMGGAVKLFF. In nucleotides, the CDR3 is TGTGCCAGCAAAATGGGTGGAGCGGTAAAACTGTTTTTT.

The chain combines TRBV19 with TRBJ2-7; D is unclear. This CDR3 spans 13 amino acids. The germline CDR1 and CDR2 sequences are LNHDA and SQIVND (reference sequence). V was cut by 5 bases and J by 2 bases, with 10 bases left in between. The CDR3 bases are TGTGCCAGTAGTCCCCTCAACACCTACGAGCAGTACTTC. Translation gives CASSPLNTYEQYF. Variable domain in full (rest from reference TRBV19 and TRBJ2-7): DGGITQSPKYLFRKEGQNVTLSCEQNLNHDAMYWYRQDPGQGLRLIYYSQIVNDFQKGDIAEGYSVSREKKESFPLTVTSAQKNPTAFYLCASSPLNTYEQYFGPGTRLTVT.

This sequence joins TRBV19 and TRBJ2-3; 11 bases agree with TRBD1. This CDR3 contains 15 residues. Germline assignment: CDR1 LNHDA and CDR2 SQIVND (reference sequence). V shed 6 bases, J shed 4 bases, and the junction held 6 bases outside the gene matches. Here the CDR3 DNA reads TGTGCCAGTAGAGGCCGGGACAGGGGGGCAGATACGCAGTATTTT. Its protein product is CASRGRDRGADTQYF. Combining the CDR3 with reference TRBV19 and TRBJ2-3 gives the whole variable domain DGGITQSPKYLFRKEGQNVTLSCEQNLNHDAMYWYRQDPGQGLRLIYYSQIVNDFQKGDIAEGYSVSREKKESFPLTVTSAQKNPTAFYLCASRGRDRGADTQYFGPGTRLTVL.

This clone was seen a few times. Other DNA sequences in this specimen translate into the identical CDR3. The chain is built from TRBV9 and TRBJ2-3; 7 bases are shared with TRBD1. CDR1 is SGDLS, CDR2 YYNGEE, per germline. The CDR3 sequence is 14 residues long. The V and J ends lost 0 bases and 4 bases, in that order; junction bases with no gene match: 2. CDR3 residues: CASSVEGGADTQYF. Here the CDR3 DNA reads TGTGCCAGCAGCGTAGAAGGGGGCGCAGATACGCAGTATTTT.

J is TRBJ2-7 and V is TRBV7-2, with D perhaps TRBD2 (5 bases). The length of the CDR3 is 12 residues. Trimming shortened V by 5 bases and J by 6 bases, and 11 bases separated the two germline ends. Germline-derived CDR1 and CDR2 are SGHTA and FQGNSA. The CDR3 here is CASSLTRGEQYF. The CDR3 nucleotides read TGTGCCAGCAGCCTGACCCGGGGCGAGCAGTACTTC.

This sequence joins TRBV7-9 and TRBJ1-2; D unresolved. The germline V gene encodes CDR1 SEHNR and CDR2 FQNEAQ (reference sequence). V was clipped by 0 bases and J by 5 bases, with 4 bases between them. CDR3 length: 12 residues. The CDR3 DNA follows: TGTGCCAGCAGCTTAGCCAGATATGGCTACACCTTC. This translates into CASSLARYGYTF.

The chain links TRBV5-1 to TRBJ2-1; 12 bases align to TRBD2. The CDR3 contains 17 residues. With V trimmed by 0 bases and J by 6 bases, 7 bases remained unmatched. Germline lookup yields CDR1 SGHRS and CDR2 YFSETQ. The CDR3 region is CASSLAGLAGYPNEQFF. CDR3 DNA: TGCGCCAGCAGCTTGGCTGGACTAGCGGGATACCCCAATGAGCAGTTCTTC. The whole variable domain, remainder taken from reference TRBV5-1 and TRBJ2-1, is KAGVTQTPRYLIKTRGQQVTLSCSPISGHRSVSWYQQTPGQGLQFLFEYFSETQRNKGNFPGRFSGRQFSNSRSEMNVSTLELGDSALYLCASSLAGLAGYPNEQFFGPGTRLTVL.

This sequence joins TRBV6-5 and TRBJ2-3, with 8 bases matching TRBD1. CDR3 length: 15 amino acids. Germline CDR1 reads MNHEY; CDR2 reads SVGAGI. Germline trimming cut 8 bases from V and 3 bases from J; bases unmatched to any gene: 10. In DNA form, the CDR3 reads TGTGCCAGCGGCGTTGAGAGACAGGGGACAGATACGCAGTATTTT. It yields the protein CASGVERQGTDTQYF.

J is TRBJ1-6 and V is TRBV5-8, with 8 nucleotides matching TRBD1. V shed 3 bases and J 8 bases; nucleotides not matched to a gene: 10. Germline lookup yields CDR1 SGHTS and CDR2 YDEGEE. This CDR3 comprises 16 residues. The CDR3 reads CASSSYQDRADSPLHF. CDR3 coding DNA: TGTGCCAGCAGCTCGTACCAGGACAGGGCTGATTCACCCCTCCACTTT.

The chain couples TRBV5-4 to TRBJ2-3; 8 positions match TRBD2. The CDR3 totals 15 residues. The ends lost 0 bases at V and 5 bases at J; junction bases unmatched: 5. Germline V CDR1 and CDR2: SGHNT, YYREEE (reference sequence). The CDR3 DNA reads TGTGCCAGCAGCTTGGAGCGGGGGTCAGGAGATACGCAGTATTTT. This sequence encodes CASSLERGSGDTQYF. Variable domain in full (rest from reference TRBV5-4 and TRBJ2-3): ETGVTQSPTHLIKTRGQQVTLRCSSQSGHNTVSWYQQALGQGPQFIFQYYREEENGRGNFPPRFSGLQFPNYSSELNVNALELDDSALYLCASSLERGSGDTQYFGPGTRLTVL.

The J gene is TRBJ2-7, the V gene TRBV4-3; 13 bases fit TRBD2. This CDR3 contains 16 residues. Per germline, CDR1 LGHNA and CDR2 YSLEER. V dropped 3 bases and J dropped 6; count of bases not matched to a gene: 8. The CDR3 here is CASSHLPTSGGAEQYF. As DNA, the CDR3 is TGCGCCAGCAGCCATCTCCCAACTAGCGGGGGGGCCGAGCAGTACTTC.

The chain links TRBV21-1 to TRBJ1-3; the DNA was not used to check the table's D call, TRBD1. TRBV21-1 is recorded as a pseudogene. The length of the CDR3 is 16 residues. CDR3 loop: CASEVPGQGTGNTIYF. CDR3 DNA sequence: TGTGCCAGCGAGGTCCCGGGACAGGGAACTGGAAACACCATATATTTT.

To note about this clone: One end of the junction is discordant with germline, which a read error may explain. The chain carries TRBV9 and TRBJ2-1, with a tentative D call TRBD2 (7 bases). The CDR3 contains 15 residues. CDR1 is SGDLS, CDR2 YYNGEE, per germline. The CDR3 DNA reads as TGTGCCCGCAGCGTGAGGGGGGGGGCGCCCCATGAGCAGTTCTTC. Its protein product is CARSVRGGAPHEQFF.

The chain has TRBV6-5 and TRBJ2-3; 10 nucleotides align to TRBD2. The germline CDR1 and CDR2 sequences are MNHEY and SVGAGI. V was clipped by 8 bases and J by 0 bases; unmatched bases: 5. This CDR3 contains 15 residues. This CDR3 reads CASGTSGASTDTQYF. CDR3 DNA: TGTGCCAGCGGCACTAGCGGGGCTAGCACAGATACGCAGTATTTT.

The chain carries TRBV3-1 (or the pseudogene TRBV3-2) and TRBJ2-3; tentatively, D is TRBD1 (5 bases). Germline V gene sequence: CDR1 LGHDT, CDR2 YNNKEL (reference sequence). The V end lost 0 bases, the J end lost 2 bases, and 15 bases lay between the germline ends. The CDR3 totals 17 residues. The CDR3 region has the DNA TGTGCCAGCAGCCAAGATAAGACAGACACCCTCACAGATACGCAGTATTTT. It is translated as CASSQDKTDTLTDTQYF.

The chain has TRBV11-2 and TRBJ1-1; D call uncertain. V shed 1 base and J shed 8 bases, with 8 bases lying between them. This CDR3 has 12 amino acids. CDR1 and CDR2 (germline): SGHAT, FQNNGV. The CDR3 sequence: CASSLGGPEAFF. The CDR3 DNA is TGTGCCAGCAGCTTAGGTGGGCCAGAAGCTTTCTTT.